Listed below are T cell receptor beta chains from one sample, sequenced in a study of blood T cell repertoires in COVID-19. The table came from immunoSEQ multiplex PCR; TCRdb's copy has only in-frame clones and leaves some out. The sample yields 40,000 to 65,000 clones, just over 85% seen once. The sequencing input was peripheral blood. These receptors were taken from a man aged 70 or older with active COVID-19. Each CDR3 is given with its conserved first and last residue. D genes are given only for firm matches. Size tells how often a clone was seen (once, few, many) or the class of an expanded clone, and some rows leave it out.

d_gene	v_gene	len	j_gene	abundance	CDR3aa	CDR3nt
TRBD1	TRBV19	15	TRBJ1-6	.	CASSIFAQGDSPLHF	TGTGCCAGTAGTATATTCGCACAGGGGGATTCACCCCTCCACTTT
.	TRBV2	16	TRBJ1-2	.	CASSEAGEASLYGYTF	TGTGCCAGCAGTGAAGCAGGAGAGGCCAGTCTCTATGGCTACACCTTC
TRBD1	TRBV6-5	15	TRBJ2-5	once	CASSYSLGQPGDQYF	TGTGCCAGCAGTTACTCTCTGGGACAGCCCGGGGACCAGTACTTC
.	TRBV2	14	TRBJ1-2	.	CASSEAGGGYGYTF	TGTGCCAGCAGTGAAGCGGGGGGTGGCTATGGCTACACCTTC
.	TRBV7-9	11	TRBJ2-7	few	CASSYRDEQYF	TGTGCCAGCAGCTACAGGGACGAGCAGTACTTC
.	TRBV6-5	13	TRBJ1-5	.	CASGGGIGQPQHF	TGTGCCAGCGGGGGGGGCATTGGTCAGCCCCAGCATTTT
TRBD1	TRBV6-5	14	TRBJ1-5	.	CASSSGQRIKPQHF	TGTGCCAGCAGTTCGGGACAGAGGATCAAACCCCAGCATTTT
TRBD1	TRBV5-4	15	TRBJ2-7	once	CASSGGTGGPYEQYF	TGTGCCAGCAGCGGGGGGACAGGGGGCCCTTACGAGCAGTACTTC
.	TRBV18	15	TRBJ1-3	.	CASSPLMGAENTIYF	TGTGCCAGCTCACCACTCATGGGGGCTGAAAACACCATATATTTT
TRBD2	TRBV7-3	15	TRBJ2-3	.	CASSHRGGGPDTQYF	TGTGCCAGCAGCCACCGGGGGGGCGGGCCAGATACGCAGTATTTT
TRBD2	TRBV7-2	14	TRBJ2-5	few	CASSFQRGGETQYF	TGTGCCAGCAGCTTCCAGCGGGGCGGAGAGACCCAGTACTTC
TRBD1	TRBV4-1	15	TRBJ1-1	.	CASSQAYRGRTEAFF	TGCGCCAGCAGCCAAGCTTACAGGGGAAGGACTGAAGCTTTCTTT
TRBD1	TRBV5-4	14	TRBJ2-5	.	CASSRQGGQETQYF	TGTGCCAGCAGCCGACAGGGGGGACAGGAGACCCAGTACTTC
.	TRBV27	11	TRBJ2-4	.	CASSHYNIQYF	TGTGCCAGCAGCCACTACAACATTCAGTACTTC
TRBD1	TRBV27	14	TRBJ1-1	.	CASSRTGMNTEAFF	TGTGCCAGCAGCCGGACAGGGATGAACACTGAAGCTTTCTTT
.	TRBV4-3	13	TRBJ2-1	.	CASSPVRDNEQFF	TGCGCCAGCAGCCCCGTACGAGACAATGAGCAGTTCTTC
.	TRBV25-1	15	TRBJ2-3	.	CASSLLGSSTDTQYF	TGTGCCAGCAGTCTACTAGGCTCTAGCACAGATACGCAGTATTTT
.	TRBV9	14	TRBJ1-1	.	CASSVTGGDTEAFF	TGTGCCAGCAGCGTAACCGGGGGGGACACTGAAGCTTTCTTT
TRBD1	TRBV4-3	14	TRBJ1-3	.	CASSPGQGSHTIYF	TGCGCCAGCAGCCCCGGACAGGGTTCCCACACCATATATTTT
TRBD1	TRBV30	13	TRBJ1-2	.	CAWSTGVLYGYTF	TGTGCCTGGAGTACAGGGGTCCTCTATGGCTACACCTTC
TRBD2	TRBV2	20	TRBJ2-1	.	CASSRTARTSGTSSYNEQFF	TGTGCCAGCAGCCGAACCGCGAGGACTAGCGGAACTTCCTCCTACAATGAGCAGTTCTTC
TRBD1	TRBV7-8	16	TRBJ2-1	once	CASSPPGQGVYNEQFF	TGTGCCAGCAGTCCACCCGGACAGGGGGTCTACAATGAGCAGTTCTTC
TRBD2	TRBV2	17	TRBJ2-1	.	CASSEAPKAGSYNEQFF	TGTGCCAGCAGTGAAGCCCCCAAAGCGGGGTCCTACAATGAGCAGTTCTTC
TRBD1	TRBV5-4	14	TRBJ1-1	.	CASSFDRGNTEAFF	TGTGCCAGCAGCTTCGACAGGGGGAACACTGAAGCTTTCTTT
TRBD1	TRBV6-6	13	TRBJ1-2	few	CASIKDRFEGYTF	TGTGCCAGCATCAAGGACAGGTTTGAAGGCTACACCTTC
.	TRBV29-1	14	TRBJ1-1	.	CSVQKTSLNTEAFF	TGCAGCGTCCAAAAAACCAGTCTGAACACTGAAGCTTTCTTT
TRBD2	TRBV7-7	17	TRBJ2-3	.	CASSLGFGGGEADTQYF	TGTGCTAGCAGCTTGGGGTTCGGCGGGGGGGAAGCAGATACGCAGTATTTT
.	TRBV13	14	TRBJ2-2	.	CASSFDRLSGELFF	TGTGCCAGCAGCTTCGACAGGTTGAGCGGGGAGCTGTTTTTT
TRBD1	TRBV19	17	TRBJ1-5	.	CASSMPAQGTFNQPQHF	TGTGCCAGTAGTATGCCCGCACAGGGGACCTTCAATCAGCCCCAGCATTTT
TRBD1	TRBV4-1	15	TRBJ1-6	.	CASSQQGTGNSPLHF	TGCGCCAGCAGCCAGCAAGGGACAGGGAATTCACCCCTCCACTTT
.	TRBV5-1	13	TRBJ2-3	.	CASSSGLTDTQYF	TGCGCCAGCAGCTCGGGACTGACAGATACGCAGTATTTT
.	TRBV2	13	TRBJ2-2	once	CASSERGSGELFF	TGTGCCAGCAGTGAAAGGGGTTCCGGGGAGCTGTTTTTT
.	TRBV7-2	15	TRBJ2-2	.	CASSLEVGAGGELFF	TGTGCCAGCAGCTTAGAAGTGGGGGCTGGCGGGGAGCTGTTTTTT
TRBD1	TRBV7-2	14	TRBJ2-7	.	CASSFDRVSYEQYF	TGTGCCAGCAGCTTTGACAGGGTCTCCTACGAGCAGTACTTC
TRBD1	TRBV29-1	13	TRBJ1-2	.	CSGEQGAGYGYTF	TGCAGCGGCGAACAGGGGGCAGGGTATGGCTACACCTTC
TRBD2	TRBV29-1	16	TRBJ2-5	.	CSVERVSGRSQETQYF	TGCAGCGTTGAAAGAGTTAGCGGGCGTTCCCAAGAGACCCAGTACTTC
.	TRBV27	14	TRBJ1-6	.	CASSLNRGGSPLHF	TGTGCCAGCAGTTTAAATAGGGGTGGTTCACCCCTCCACTTT
TRBD1	TRBV2	13	TRBJ1-1	.	CASRSTGGTEAFF	TGTGCCAGCAGGAGCACAGGGGGCACTGAAGCTTTCTTT
.	TRBV19	15	TRBJ1-2	.	CASSIHGGKNYGYTF	TGTGCCAGTAGTATCCACGGGGGGAAAAACTATGGCTACACCTTC
TRBD1	TRBV6-2/TRBV6-3	18	TRBJ1-4	.	CASSYDFQERQGSEKLFF	TGTGCCAGCAGTTACGACTTCCAAGAGCGACAGGGGAGTGAAAAACTGTTTTTT
TRBD1	TRBV4-3	16	TRBJ1-5	.	CASSQDPRGPNQPQHF	TGCGCCAGCAGCCAAGATCCCAGGGGGCCCAATCAGCCCCAGCATTTT
TRBD1	TRBV3-1/TRBV3-2	18	TRBJ1-6	.	CASSQGGRGGAYNSPLHF	TGTGCCAGCAGCCAAGGGGGCAGAGGGGGCGCTTATAATTCACCCCTCCACTTT
TRBD1	TRBV6-5	13	TRBJ1-6	.	CATLGQKNSPLHF	TGTGCCACCCTGGGACAGAAGAATTCACCCCTCCACTTT
.	TRBV5-1	13	TRBJ2-1	.	CASSFYRGNEQFF	TGCGCCAGCAGTTTCTATCGGGGCAATGAGCAGTTCTTC